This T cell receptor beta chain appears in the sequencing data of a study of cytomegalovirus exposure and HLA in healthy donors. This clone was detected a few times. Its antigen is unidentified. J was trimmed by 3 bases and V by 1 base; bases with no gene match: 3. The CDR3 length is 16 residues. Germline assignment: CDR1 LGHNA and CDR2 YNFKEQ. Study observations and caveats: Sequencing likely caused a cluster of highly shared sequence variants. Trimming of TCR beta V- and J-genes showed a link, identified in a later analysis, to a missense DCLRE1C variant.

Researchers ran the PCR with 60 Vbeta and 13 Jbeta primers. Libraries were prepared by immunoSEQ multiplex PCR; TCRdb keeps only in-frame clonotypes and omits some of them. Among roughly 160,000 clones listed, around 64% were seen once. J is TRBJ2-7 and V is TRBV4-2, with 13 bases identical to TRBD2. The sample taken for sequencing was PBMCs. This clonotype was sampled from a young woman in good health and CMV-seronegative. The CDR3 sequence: CASSQVLAGGVYEQYF. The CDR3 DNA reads TGTGCCAGCAGCCAAGTACTAGCGGGAGGGGTCTACGAGCAGTACTTC.